These T cell receptor beta chains were read from a single sample in a study of control samples from healthy donors and cancer patients. Sequenced by immunoSEQ multiplex PCR; TCRdb stores in-frame clones only, minus some. The top ten clones hold around 3.3% of a sample with about 120,000 clones, about 91% of them seen once. Sequencing input: blood. Receptor source: a man in his forties in good health. CDR3s include the opening cysteine and the closing phenylalanine or tryptophan. Each record gives: V gene, D gene, J gene, CDR3 protein. A D gene is named only where the DNA matches it firmly.

v_call: TRBV10-3
d_call: TRBD1
j_call: TRBJ1-5
cdr3_aa: CAITQVDRVGQPQHF

v_call: TRBV9
d_call: -
j_call: TRBJ2-3
cdr3_aa: CASSPGISMTTDTQYF

v_call: TRBV3-1/TRBV3-2
d_call: TRBD1
j_call: TRBJ2-7
cdr3_aa: CASSRDRAHEQYF

v_call: TRBV25-1
d_call: TRBD1
j_call: TRBJ1-6
cdr3_aa: CASSVATGGYNSPLHF

v_call: TRBV12-3/TRBV12-4
d_call: -
j_call: TRBJ2-7
cdr3_aa: CASNLRYEQYF

v_call: TRBV6-5
d_call: -
j_call: TRBJ1-1
cdr3_aa: CASSYSKNTEAFF

v_call: TRBV7-2
d_call: -
j_call: TRBJ1-5
cdr3_aa: CASSLEGHRAPQHF

v_call: TRBV2
d_call: -
j_call: TRBJ1-6
cdr3_aa: CASKPDTKSPLHF

v_call: TRBV29-1
d_call: -
j_call: TRBJ1-1
cdr3_aa: CSAKGPGAFF

v_call: TRBV5-5
d_call: -
j_call: TRBJ1-1
cdr3_aa: CASSFQGNTEAFF

v_call: TRBV29-1
d_call: TRBD1
j_call: TRBJ2-7
cdr3_aa: CSVDPDRAGEQYF

v_call: TRBV20-1
d_call: -
j_call: TRBJ2-3
cdr3_aa: CSASYVGSSDTQYF

v_call: TRBV6-4
d_call: -
j_call: TRBJ1-3
cdr3_aa: CASSWYLGLDSGNTIYF

v_call: TRBV15
d_call: TRBD1
j_call: TRBJ1-1
cdr3_aa: CATSRQGAKNTEAFF

v_call: TRBV4-3
d_call: -
j_call: TRBJ1-1
cdr3_aa: CASSQDSQGSDTEAFF

v_call: TRBV7-3
d_call: -
j_call: TRBJ2-3
cdr3_aa: CASSSGNTDTQYF

v_call: TRBV11-3
d_call: -
j_call: TRBJ2-7
cdr3_aa: CASSLEYEQYF

v_call: TRBV12-5
d_call: TRBD1
j_call: TRBJ1-1
cdr3_aa: CASGADRSNTEAFF

v_call: TRBV7-3
d_call: -
j_call: TRBJ1-1
cdr3_aa: CASSVNMNTEAFF

v_call: TRBV18
d_call: TRBD1
j_call: TRBJ2-3
cdr3_aa: CASSPNRGADTQYF

v_call: TRBV7-8
d_call: TRBD2
j_call: TRBJ2-7
cdr3_aa: CASSFSGGPFYEQYF

v_call: TRBV23-1
d_call: -
j_call: TRBJ2-3
cdr3_aa: CASTTQGGKDTDTQYF